The 23 T cell receptor beta chains listed next were all sequenced from one sample in a study of shared clonotypes between healthy human individuals. TCRdb keeps only in-frame clones here, not all; method: immunoSEQ multiplex PCR. In the table there are about 450,000 clones, around 79% of which are singletons. The sample was PBMCs. All receptors derive from a woman aged 40 to 50 in good health. Some clones in this sample may be carry-over from other donors' samples.

V gene TRBV11-2 combines with J gene TRBJ2-7; D call uncertain. With 8 bases removed from V and 2 bases from J, the gap between germline ends came to 16 bases. Germline lookup yields CDR1 SGHAT and CDR2 FQNNGV. The CDR3 extends over 14 amino acids. This CDR3 is CASGSLGLAYEQYF. The DNA of the CDR3 is TGTGCCAGCGGTTCCCTGGGTCTTGCCTACGAGCAGTACTTC. The complete variable domain, with remaining parts taken from reference TRBV11-2 and TRBJ2-7, reads EAGVAQSPRYKIIEKRQSVAFWCNPISGHATLYWYQQILGQGPKLLIQFQNNGVVDDSQLPKDRFSAERLKGVDSTLKIQPAKLEDSAVYLCASGSLGLAYEQYFGPGTRLTVT.

J is TRBJ2-7 and V is TRBV20-1, with D possibly being TRBD1 (5 bases). The germline V gene has CDR1 DFQATT and CDR2 SNEGSKA (reference sequence). V dropped 4 bases and J dropped 12 bases, with 16 bases sitting between them. This CDR3 contains 11 residues. DNA for the CDR3: TGCAGTGCTACTGGGGCATCCAATCCGTACTTC. Amino acids: CSATGASNPYF.

This chain joins TRBV28 and TRBJ1-1; 8 bases align to TRBD1. Germline V gene data show CDR1 as MDHEN and CDR2 as SYDVKM. CDR3 length: 14 amino acids. V was clipped by 6 bases and J by 4 bases; unmatched bases: 7. The CDR3, as DNA: TGTGCCAGCAGCCCTGGACAGGGTGTCACTGAAGCTTTCTTT. This translates into CASSPGQGVTEAFF.

This clone occurred once. The V gene is TRBV29-1, the J gene TRBJ2-7; no clear D gene. Germline assignment: CDR1 SQVTM and CDR2 ANQGSEA. Between the trimmed V and J ends, which lost 2 bases and 9 bases, there was a span of 8 bases. The CDR3 runs to 10 residues. In DNA form, the CDR3 reads TGCAGCGTTGAATCTGATGCGCAGTACTTC. It specifies CSVESDAQYF.

The table lists this clone with a count of one. The chain is built from TRBV7-6 and TRBJ2-7; TRBD2 aligns across 8 bases. With V trimmed by 0 bases and J by 3 bases, 1 base remained unmatched. Germline V gene sequence: CDR1 SGHVS, CDR2 FNYEAQ. This CDR3 contains 14 residues. The CDR3 loop is CASSLALAGYEQYF. As DNA, the CDR3 is TGTGCCAGCAGCTTAGCCCTAGCGGGCTACGAGCAGTACTTC.

The chain combines TRBV2 with TRBJ2-1; no reliable D call. The CDR3 has 15 residues. Trimming removed 3 bases from V and 4 bases from J, with 13 bases in between. Germline CDR1 is SNHLY and CDR2 is FYNNEI. CDR3 loop: CASSEGRRHYNEQFF. The CDR3 DNA follows: TGTGCCAGCAGTGAGGGCAGGAGACATTACAATGAGCAGTTCTTC.

The J gene is TRBJ2-7, the V gene TRBV6-6, with 7 bases matching TRBD2. V gave up 7 bases and J gave up 4 bases; unmatched junction bases: 4. The CDR3 is 12 residues long. Germline V CDR1 and CDR2: MNHNY, SVGAGI (reference sequence). CDR3 nucleotides: TGTGCCAGCAACACGGGGGGTTACGAGCAGTACTTC. The encoded protein is CASNTGGYEQYF.

The chain joins TRBV18 to TRBJ2-5, with D possibly matching TRBD1 (5 bases). The CDR3 extends over 13 amino acids. Per germline, CDR1 KGHSH and CDR2 LQKENI. Trimming pared 5 bases from V and 2 bases from J, leaving 9 bases between. This CDR3 is CASSETVQETQYF. The CDR3 nucleotides read TGTGCCAGCTCAGAGACAGTACAAGAGACCCAGTACTTC.

The gene calls are TRBV28 and TRBJ2-7; 10 bases are a match to TRBD2. The CDR3 contains 16 residues. V trimming: 1 base; J trimming: 1 base; junction bases outside the gene matches: 4. The germline V gene has CDR1 MDHEN and CDR2 SYDVKM. CDR3 in DNA: TGTGCCAGCAGTTTATTTCTAGCGGGGGTATCCTACGAGCAGTACTTC. As protein: CASSLFLAGVSYEQYF.

The chain is built from TRBV30 and TRBJ2-5; D ambiguous. There are 12 residues in the CDR3. Germline CDR1 and CDR2: GTSNPN and SVGIG (reference sequence). V was pared by 2 bases and J by 4 bases, with 8 bases between. The CDR3 DNA is TGTGCCTGGAGTAAACTTGTAGAGACCCAGTACTTC. Translation: CAWSKLVETQYF.

The rearrangement uses TRBV7-2 and TRBJ1-2, with D hard to call. The CDR3 covers 15 residues. V shed 3 bases and J shed 2 bases, with 13 bases lying between them. Per germline, CDR1 SGHTA and CDR2 FQGNSA. CDR3 nucleotides: TGTGCCAGCAGCTTGAACTGGAGGGCAAACTATGGCTACACCTTC. Translated: CASSLNWRANYGYTF.

J is TRBJ1-2 and V is TRBV6-1; D perhaps matches TRBD1 (6 bases). Deletions cut 3 bases from V and 3 bases from J, with 11 bases between. CDR1 MNHNS and CDR2 SASEGT come from the germline V gene. This CDR3 has 14 amino acids. CDR3 nucleotide sequence: TGTGCCAGCAGTGAGTCAGGGGTTCACTATGGCTACACCTTC. It codes for CASSESGVHYGYTF.

Turning to this clone: Since a far larger clone is one base different, this is likely a read error. Other DNA sequences in the sample encode the same CDR3. V and J are TRBV4-3 and TRBJ1-1, with TRBD1 as a possible D gene (6 bases). CDR1 and CDR2 (germline): LGHNA, YSLEER. This CDR3 has 15 amino acids. V lost 6 bases and J lost 1, with 15 bases in between. The CDR3 region is CASSRRGGGNTEAFF. The CDR3 nucleotides are TGCGCCAGCAGTCGCCGGGGGGGCGGGAACACTGAAGCTTTCTTT.

This sequence joins TRBV1 and TRBJ2-3; TRBD2 was called by the table and not checked on the DNA. TRBV1 is tagged as a pseudogene. This CDR3 is 16 amino acids long. The CDR3 nucleotides read TGCACCAGCAGCCGCACGGGGCTAGCGGGAACAGATACGCAGTATTTT. Translation gives CTSSRTGLAGTDTQYF.

The genes are TRBV4-1 and TRBJ2-5; D unresolved. CDR3 size: 14 residues. V lost 3 bases to trimming and J lost 4 bases, with 12 bases between them. The germline V gene has CDR1 MGHRA and CDR2 YSYEKL. DNA of the CDR3: TGCGCCAGCAGCCAGGTGATGAGGTCAGAGACCCAGTACTTC. Amino acids: CASSQVMRSETQYF.

The DNA of the CDR3 is TGTGCCAGCAGCCCAGGGGAAACCTCCTACAATGAGCAGTTCTTC. It specifies CASSPGETSYNEQFF. The chain is built from TRBV28 and TRBJ2-1, with a weak D call TRBD1 (6 bases). Germline assignment: CDR1 MDHEN and CDR2 SYDVKM. The ends were cut back, 6 bases at V and 0 bases at J, with 12 bases in the middle. The CDR3 sequence is 15 residues long.

The V and J genes are TRBV5-1 and TRBJ2-7; 7 bases agree with TRBD2. With 0 bases clipped from V and 0 bases from J, the junction kept 9 bases outside the gene matches. This CDR3 comprises 17 residues. CDR1 is SGHRS and CDR2 is YFSETQ in the germline V gene. CDR3 region: CASSLDPLGGSSYEQYF. The CDR3, as DNA: TGCGCCAGCAGCTTGGACCCTCTGGGCGGGAGCTCCTACGAGCAGTACTTC.

The chain joins TRBV2 to TRBJ2-1; no definite D call. Germline-derived CDR1 and CDR2 are SNHLY and FYNNEI. The ends were cut back, 6 bases at V and 6 bases at J, with 12 bases in the middle. This CDR3 has 13 residues. The CDR3 coding sequence is TGTGCCAGCAGGGCCCTGGCGCTCAATGAGCAGTTCTTC. Residues: CASRALALNEQFF.

A note on this clone: Other DNA sequences in this sample translate to the same CDR3. The chain recombines TRBV5-4 with TRBJ2-3; perhaps TRBD2 as D (5 bases). Germline assignment: CDR1 SGHNT and CDR2 YYREEE (reference sequence). Trimming stripped 0 bases from V and 0 bases from J, with 5 bases between. There are 14 residues in the CDR3. CDR3 DNA: TGTGCCAGCAGCTTGGGCGGGAGCACAGATACGCAGTATTTT. This codes for CASSLGGSTDTQYF.

The rearrangement joins TRBV7-3 to TRBJ1-2; unclear D gene. This CDR3 spans 14 amino acids. Trimming took 2 bases from V and 3 from J, leaving 10 bases between them. CDR1 and CDR2 from the germline V gene are SGHTA and FQGTGA. The CDR3 region is CASSLGSQYYGYTF. In nucleotides, the CDR3 is TGTGCCAGCAGCTTAGGATCACAGTACTATGGCTACACCTTC.

The chain uses TRBV2 and TRBJ1-1; TRBD1 is a possible D gene (5 bases). This CDR3 has 15 residues. V lost 0 bases to trimming and J lost 4 bases, with 12 bases between them. CDR1 is SNHLY and CDR2 is FYNNEI in the germline V gene. The CDR3 protein is CASSEARGVPTEAFF. DNA of the CDR3: TGTGCCAGCAGTGAAGCGAGGGGAGTCCCCACTGAAGCTTTCTTT. Filled out from reference TRBV2 and TRBJ1-1, the complete variable domain reads EPEVTQTPSHQVTQMGQEVILRCVPISNHLYFYWYRQILGQKVEFLVSFYNNEISEKSEIFDDQFSVERPDGSNFTLKIRSTKLEDSAMYFCASSEARGVPTEAFFGQGTRLTVV.

V and J are TRBV5-1 and TRBJ2-5, with TRBD2 matching 7 bases. This CDR3 is 13 amino acids long. V shed 3 bases, J shed 9 bases, and the junction held 8 bases outside the gene matches. Germline CDR1 reads SGHRS; CDR2 reads YFSETQ. The CDR3 region has the DNA TGCGCCAGCAGCTGGACGGTCCGGGAGGCCCAGTACTTC. It yields the protein CASSWTVREAQYF.

This clone was picked up a small number of times. A much larger clonotype is one base distant, so this may be a read error. The same CDR3 is also encoded by other DNA sequences in this sample. The chain links TRBV30 to TRBJ2-3, with no clear D. The CDR3 extends over 12 amino acids. With 0 bases removed from V and 0 bases from J, the gap between germline ends came to 1 base. The V gene's germline CDR1 is GTSNPN and CDR2 SVGIG (reference sequence). CDR3 DNA: TGTGCCTGGAGTGTCAGCACAGATACGCAGTATTTT. It is translated as CAWSVSTDTQYF.